The rows below give T cell receptor beta chains drawn from one sample of a study of cytomegalovirus exposure and HLA in healthy donors. Data came from immunoSEQ multiplex PCR; TCRdb stores just in-frame clones and leaves some out. The table lists some 150,000 clones, 79% of them singletons. Sample: PBMCs. These receptors were obtained from a man in his forties or fifties in good health and CMV-seronegative. CDR3s include the opening cysteine and the closing phenylalanine or tryptophan. D genes are given only for firm matches. Clone size is given for some rows only: seen once, a few or many times, or a class if the clone is expanded.

CDR3nt: TGTGCCTGGAGGAAACCCCGACAGGGAATAACTAATGAAAAACTGTTTTTT; CDR3aa: CAWRKPRQGITNEKLFF; abundance: .; v_gene: TRBV30; d_gene: TRBD1; j_gene: TRBJ1-4
CDR3nt: TGCGCCAGCAGCCAAGTAGGGGATCCCGGGGAGCTGTTTTTT; CDR3aa: CASSQVGDPGELFF; abundance: .; v_gene: TRBV4-1; d_gene: .; j_gene: TRBJ2-2
CDR3nt: TGTGCCAGTAGTATTATCCCGAGATCGACTAGCGGTCGCAACATTCAGTACTTC; CDR3aa: CASSIIPRSTSGRNIQYF; abundance: .; v_gene: TRBV19; d_gene: TRBD2; j_gene: TRBJ2-4
CDR3nt: TGCAGCGTCCTAAGCGGGAGGGGGACAGATACGCAGTATTTT; CDR3aa: CSVLSGRGTDTQYF; abundance: .; v_gene: TRBV29-1; d_gene: TRBD2; j_gene: TRBJ2-3
CDR3nt: TGTGCCAGCGGGACAGGGGACACCGGGAGAGATACGCAGTATTTT; CDR3aa: CASGTGDTGRDTQYF; abundance: .; v_gene: TRBV10-3; d_gene: TRBD1; j_gene: TRBJ2-3
CDR3nt: TGCAGCGTAAACAGGGGGATGAACACTGAAGCTTTCTTT; CDR3aa: CSVNRGMNTEAFF; abundance: .; v_gene: TRBV29-1; d_gene: TRBD1; j_gene: TRBJ1-1
CDR3nt: TGTGCTAGGGACGAACGGGGACAGGGAGCAGATACGCAGTATTTT; CDR3aa: CARDERGQGADTQYF; abundance: .; v_gene: TRBV12-5; d_gene: TRBD1; j_gene: TRBJ2-3
CDR3nt: TGTGCTAGTGTTTGGGCAGCCACGACCAAAAACATTCAGTACTTC; CDR3aa: CASVWAATTKNIQYF; abundance: .; v_gene: TRBV12-5; d_gene: .; j_gene: TRBJ2-4
CDR3nt: TGTGCCAGCAGCTTTGGGACTAGCGCCACCGGGGAGCTGTTTTTT; CDR3aa: CASSFGTSATGELFF; abundance: few; v_gene: TRBV5-5; d_gene: TRBD2; j_gene: TRBJ2-2
CDR3nt: TGTGCCAGCAGTCCCCGACTAGCGGGAGTCTACAATGAGCAGTTCTTC; CDR3aa: CASSPRLAGVYNEQFF; abundance: .; v_gene: TRBV6-4; d_gene: TRBD2; j_gene: TRBJ2-1
CDR3nt: TGTGCCAGCAGGGCGACAGGGAGCGCTGAAGCTTTCTTT; CDR3aa: CASRATGSAEAFF; abundance: .; v_gene: TRBV27; d_gene: TRBD1; j_gene: TRBJ1-1
CDR3nt: TGTGCCAGCAGCGCGCTAGGAGCTACAGATACGCAGTATTTT; CDR3aa: CASSALGATDTQYF; abundance: .; v_gene: TRBV9; d_gene: .; j_gene: TRBJ2-3
CDR3nt: TGTGCCACGGAAGGTTGGAGGACCAATGAGCAGTTCTTC; CDR3aa: CATEGWRTNEQFF; abundance: few; v_gene: TRBV6-1; d_gene: .; j_gene: TRBJ2-1
CDR3nt: TGTGCCAGTAACAGAGGGACAGGGTGGAGCAATCAGCCCCAGCATTTT; CDR3aa: CASNRGTGWSNQPQHF; abundance: .; v_gene: TRBV19; d_gene: TRBD1; j_gene: TRBJ1-5
CDR3nt: TGCGCCAGCAGCGGGTCACAGAGCTCCTACAATGAGCAGTTCTTC; CDR3aa: CASSGSQSSYNEQFF; abundance: once; v_gene: TRBV5-1; d_gene: .; j_gene: TRBJ2-1
CDR3nt: TGTGCCAGCAGTTGGACTAGCGGGAGGGCCTTAGTCAGAACGTACGAGCAGTACTTC; CDR3aa: CASSWTSGRALVRTYEQYF; abundance: .; v_gene: TRBV28; d_gene: TRBD2; j_gene: TRBJ2-7
CDR3nt: TGTGCCAGCAGTCCTACTAGCGGGAGGGCCTCGGCAGATACGCAGTATTTT; CDR3aa: CASSPTSGRASADTQYF; abundance: .; v_gene: TRBV6-4; d_gene: TRBD2; j_gene: TRBJ2-3
CDR3nt: TGTGCCAGCAGACTAGCGGGAGGGCCGGACGAGCAGTACTTC; CDR3aa: CASRLAGGPDEQYF; abundance: .; v_gene: TRBV6-1; d_gene: TRBD2; j_gene: TRBJ2-7
CDR3nt: TGTGCCACCAGCAGAGATCGGGGGGGAGGCAGCTACGAGCAGTACTTC; CDR3aa: CATSRDRGGGSYEQYF; abundance: once; v_gene: TRBV15; d_gene: TRBD2; j_gene: TRBJ2-7
CDR3nt: TGTGCCAGCAGCTTGAAGCTAGCGGGGAATTACGAGCAGTACTTC; CDR3aa: CASSLKLAGNYEQYF; abundance: few; v_gene: TRBV5-4; d_gene: TRBD2; j_gene: TRBJ2-7
CDR3nt: TGTGCCAGTAGTCCGAGAGGTCGATACAATGAGCAGTTCTTC; CDR3aa: CASSPRGRYNEQFF; abundance: .; v_gene: TRBV19; d_gene: .; j_gene: TRBJ2-1
CDR3nt: TGCGCCAGCAGCGACGGACAAAAGCCCTACAATGAGCAGTTCTTC; CDR3aa: CASSDGQKPYNEQFF; abundance: .; v_gene: TRBV5-1; d_gene: .; j_gene: TRBJ2-1